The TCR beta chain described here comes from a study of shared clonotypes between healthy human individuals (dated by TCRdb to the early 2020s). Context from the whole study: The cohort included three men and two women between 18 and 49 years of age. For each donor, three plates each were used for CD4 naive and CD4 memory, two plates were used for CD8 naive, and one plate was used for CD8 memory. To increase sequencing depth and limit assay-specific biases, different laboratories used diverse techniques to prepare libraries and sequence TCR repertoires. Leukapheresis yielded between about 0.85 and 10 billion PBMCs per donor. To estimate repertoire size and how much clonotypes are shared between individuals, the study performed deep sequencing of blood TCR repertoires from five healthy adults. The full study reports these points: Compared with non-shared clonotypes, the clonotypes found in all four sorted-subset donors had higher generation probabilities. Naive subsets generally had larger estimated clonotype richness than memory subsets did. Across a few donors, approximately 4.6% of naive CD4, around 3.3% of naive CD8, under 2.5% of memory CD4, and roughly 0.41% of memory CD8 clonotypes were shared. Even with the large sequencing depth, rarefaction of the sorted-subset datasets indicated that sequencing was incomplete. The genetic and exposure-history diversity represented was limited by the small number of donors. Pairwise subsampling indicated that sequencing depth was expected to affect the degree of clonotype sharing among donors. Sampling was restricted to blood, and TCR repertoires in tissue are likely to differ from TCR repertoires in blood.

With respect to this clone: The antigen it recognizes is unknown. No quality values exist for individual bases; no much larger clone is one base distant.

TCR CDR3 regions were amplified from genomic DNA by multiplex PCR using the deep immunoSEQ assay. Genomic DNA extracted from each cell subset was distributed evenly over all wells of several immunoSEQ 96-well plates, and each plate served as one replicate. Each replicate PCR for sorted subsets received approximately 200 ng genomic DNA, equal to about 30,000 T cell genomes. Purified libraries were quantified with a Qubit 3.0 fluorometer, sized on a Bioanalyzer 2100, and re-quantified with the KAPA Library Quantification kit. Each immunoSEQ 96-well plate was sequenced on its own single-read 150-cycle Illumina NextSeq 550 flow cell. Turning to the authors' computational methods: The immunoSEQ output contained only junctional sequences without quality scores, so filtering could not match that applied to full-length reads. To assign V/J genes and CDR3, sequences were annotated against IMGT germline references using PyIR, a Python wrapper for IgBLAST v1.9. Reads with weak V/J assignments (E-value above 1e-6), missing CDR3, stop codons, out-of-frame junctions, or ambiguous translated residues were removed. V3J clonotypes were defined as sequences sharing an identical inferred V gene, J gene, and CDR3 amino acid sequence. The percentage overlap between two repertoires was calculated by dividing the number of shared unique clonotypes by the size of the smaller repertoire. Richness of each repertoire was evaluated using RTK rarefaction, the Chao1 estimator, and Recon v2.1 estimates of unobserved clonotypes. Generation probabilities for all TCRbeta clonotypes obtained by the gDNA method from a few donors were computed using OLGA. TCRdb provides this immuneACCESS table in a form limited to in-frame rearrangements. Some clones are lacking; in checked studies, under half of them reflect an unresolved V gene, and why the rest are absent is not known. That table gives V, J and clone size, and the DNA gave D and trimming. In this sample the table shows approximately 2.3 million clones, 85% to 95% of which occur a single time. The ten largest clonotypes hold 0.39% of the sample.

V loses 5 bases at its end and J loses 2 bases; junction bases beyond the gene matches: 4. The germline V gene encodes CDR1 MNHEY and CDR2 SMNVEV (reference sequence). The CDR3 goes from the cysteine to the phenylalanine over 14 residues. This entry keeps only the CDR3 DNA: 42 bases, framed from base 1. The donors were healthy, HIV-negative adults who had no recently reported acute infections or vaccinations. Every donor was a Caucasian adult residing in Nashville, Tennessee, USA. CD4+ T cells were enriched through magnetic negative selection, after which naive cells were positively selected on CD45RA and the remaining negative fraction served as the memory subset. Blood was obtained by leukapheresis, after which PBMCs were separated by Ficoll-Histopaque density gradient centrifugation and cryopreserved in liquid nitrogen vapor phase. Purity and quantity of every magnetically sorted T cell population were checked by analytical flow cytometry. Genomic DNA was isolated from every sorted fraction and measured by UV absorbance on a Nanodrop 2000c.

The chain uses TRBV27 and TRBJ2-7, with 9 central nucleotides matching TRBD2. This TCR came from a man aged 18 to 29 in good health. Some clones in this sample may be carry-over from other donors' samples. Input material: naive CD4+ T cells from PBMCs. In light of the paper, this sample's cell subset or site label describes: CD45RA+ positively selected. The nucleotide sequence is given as TGTGCCAGCAGTGGAGAGCGGGAGGCCTACGAGCAGTACTTC. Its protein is CASSGEREAYEQYF.